One sample yielded the 5 T cell receptor beta chains listed below, sequenced in a study of cytomegalovirus exposure and HLA in healthy donors. Primers for the PCR totalled 60 Vbeta and 13 Jbeta. Sequencing used immunoSEQ multiplex PCR; TCRdb keeps in-frame clones, though not all of them. Of about 78,000 clones listed, around 82% are singletons. Sequences were obtained from PBMCs. Source of these receptors: a male donor in good health and CMV-seronegative.

The chain has TRBV19 and TRBJ2-6, with D unclear. CDR1 LNHDA and CDR2 SQIVND come from the germline V gene (reference sequence). V was trimmed by 5 bases and J by 0 bases, leaving 14 bases between them. CDR3 length equals 17 residues. CDR3 in DNA: TGTGCCAGTAGTGGGCAGGCGTTACTCTCTGGGGCCAACGTCCTGACTTTC. Amino acid sequence: CASSGQALLSGANVLTF.

This clone was seen a few times. The chain links TRBV4-3 to TRBJ2-7; 7 bases agree with TRBD1. CDR1 and CDR2 (germline): LGHNA, YSLEER. With 0 bases clipped from V and 2 bases from J, the junction kept 4 bases outside the gene matches. The CDR3 consists of 15 residues. CDR3 nucleotide sequence: TGCGCCAGCAGCCAAGATAACACAGGGGCCTACGAGCAGTACTTC. It is translated as CASSQDNTGAYEQYF.

This clone came up a few times. The chain recombines TRBV19 with TRBJ2-5; weak D call: TRBD1 (6 bases). CDR1 and CDR2 (germline): LNHDA, SQIVND (reference sequence). V gave up 5 bases and J gave up 3 bases, with 13 bases separating them. CDR3 size: 14 residues. CDR3 in amino acids: CASSLQGEKETQYF. For the CDR3, the DNA is TGTGCCAGTAGTCTACAGGGAGAGAAAGAGACCCAGTACTTC.

This sequence joins TRBV5-8 and TRBJ2-4; weak D call: TRBD1 (6 bases). Trimming took 2 bases from V and 0 from J, leaving 12 bases between them. Germline V gene sequence: CDR1 SGHTS, CDR2 YDEGEE. CDR3 length equals 16 residues. CDR3 protein: CASSFQGLIAKNIQYF. The CDR3 DNA follows: TGTGCCAGCAGCTTTCAGGGGCTAATAGCCAAAAACATTCAGTACTTC. The full variable domain, with the rest looked up from reference TRBV5-8 and TRBJ2-4, is EAGVTQSPTHLIKTRGQQATLRCSPISGHTSVYWYQQALGLGLQFLLWYDEGEERNRGNFPPRFSGRQFPNYSSELNVNALELEDSALYLCASSFQGLIAKNIQYFGAGTRLSVL.

This sequence joins TRBV5-1 and TRBJ2-5; 7 nucleotides match TRBD1. V lost 4 bases to trimming and J lost 2 bases; unmatched junction nucleotides: 2. The length of the CDR3 is 13 residues. Germline CDR1 is SGHRS and CDR2 is YFSETQ. The CDR3 is CASSGGQQETQYF. The CDR3 DNA is TGCGCCAGCAGCGGGGGACAGCAAGAGACCCAGTACTTC.